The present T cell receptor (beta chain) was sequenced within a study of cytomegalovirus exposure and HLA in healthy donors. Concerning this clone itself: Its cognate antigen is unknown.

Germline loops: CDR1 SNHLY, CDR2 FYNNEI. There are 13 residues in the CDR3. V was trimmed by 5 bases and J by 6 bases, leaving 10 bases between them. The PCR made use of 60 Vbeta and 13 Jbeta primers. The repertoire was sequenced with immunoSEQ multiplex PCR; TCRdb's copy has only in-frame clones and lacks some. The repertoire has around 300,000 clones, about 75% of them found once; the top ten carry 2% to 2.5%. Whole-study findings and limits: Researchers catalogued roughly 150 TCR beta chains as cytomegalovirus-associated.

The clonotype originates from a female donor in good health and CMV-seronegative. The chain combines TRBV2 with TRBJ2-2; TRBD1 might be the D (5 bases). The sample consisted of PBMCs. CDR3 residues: CASSTGFPGELFF. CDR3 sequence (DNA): TGTGCCAGCAGTACAGGTTTTCCCGGGGAGCTGTTTTTT.